A single sample gave rise to the 15 T cell receptor beta chains below, sequenced in a study of OX40 agonist ivuxolimab in advanced cancers. Some clones are missing from TCRdb's copy, which holds only in-frame ones; the method was immunoSEQ multiplex PCR. The repertoire includes roughly 90,000 clones, about 90% of them detected once, and more than 8.5% sits in the top ten. The sequencing here drew on CD4+ or CD8+ T cells sorted from blood, taken in a trial of the OX40 agonist ivuxolimab. These receptors all come from an adult with an advanced solid tumor such as melanoma, head and neck, liver or kidney cancer.

The chain joins TRBV28 to TRBJ1-2; the D is unclear. The CDR3 runs to 12 residues. The V and J ends lost 5 bases and 2 bases respectively, with 6 bases between them. Germline assignment: CDR1 MDHEN and CDR2 SYDVKM. CDR3 coding DNA: TGTGCCAGCAGTCTTAGGAACTATGGCTACACCTTC. Its translation: CASSLRNYGYTF.

The genes are TRBV4-2 and TRBJ1-3, with D perhaps TRBD1 (6 bases). The CDR3 loop spans 16 amino acids. Trimming left V 4 bases short and J 3 bases short, with 16 bases between. Germline-derived CDR1 and CDR2 are LGHNA and YNFKEQ. CDR3 region: CASSLVQGTDGNTIYF. CDR3 DNA: TGTGCCAGCAGCCTCGTACAGGGAACGGATGGAAACACCATATATTTT.

The chain couples TRBV11-2 to TRBJ2-3, with no clear D. CDR1 and CDR2 from the germline V gene are SGHAT and FQNNGV. This CDR3 is built from 12 residues. Trimming pared 5 bases from V and 7 bases from J, leaving 10 bases between. In nucleotides, the CDR3 is TGTGCCAGCAGCAGGGAACGACATACGCAGTATTTT. Translation gives CASSRERHTQYF.

The CDR3 reads CASSFQRYSYEQYF. The CDR3 DNA follows: TGTGCCAGCAGTTTCCAGAGATACTCCTACGAGCAGTACTTC. The chain carries TRBV6-5 and TRBJ2-7; D uncertain. Germline V gene sequence: CDR1 MNHEY, CDR2 SVGAGI. Trimming removed 4 bases at V and 0 bases at J, with 10 bases between. The CDR3 is 14 residues long.

A single count supports this clone. The rearrangement links TRBV7-9 to TRBJ2-1, with a weak D call TRBD1 (5 bases). Looked up from germline, CDR1 is SEHNR and CDR2 is FQNEAQ (reference sequence). V lost 5 bases, J lost 8 bases, and 13 bases lay in between. The CDR3 runs to 13 residues. CDR3 DNA sequence: TGTGCCAGCAGCCCGCCTTTGGGGCATGAGCAGTTCTTC. Protein: CASSPPLGHEQFF.

In its sample, this clone was seen once. The chain uses TRBV9 and TRBJ2-1; D is possibly TRBD2 (5 bases). Per germline, CDR1 SGDLS and CDR2 YYNGEE. The CDR3 runs to 14 residues. V was pared by 3 bases and J by 2 bases, with 9 bases between. The CDR3 spells CASSGRGTYNEQFF. CDR3 coding DNA: TGTGCCAGCAGCGGACGAGGGACCTACAATGAGCAGTTCTTC.

The J gene is TRBJ2-1, the V gene TRBV7-9; 8 bases fit TRBD2. This CDR3 comprises 16 residues. Germline CDR1 is SEHNR and CDR2 is FQNEAQ (reference sequence). With 3 bases clipped from V and 0 bases from J, the junction kept 4 bases outside the gene matches. As DNA, the CDR3 is TGTGCCAGCAGCTTCTCTAGCGGGTCCTCCTACAATGAGCAGTTCTTC. Its translation is CASSFSSGSSYNEQFF.

The V and J genes are TRBV25-1 and TRBJ2-7, with D possibly being TRBD1 (6 bases). The CDR3 loop spans 14 amino acids. Germline V gene sequence: CDR1 MGHDK, CDR2 SYGVNS. The germline V and J ends were trimmed by 6 bases and 2 bases, with 14 bases remaining between them. The CDR3 DNA reads as TGTGCCAGCAGGCACAGGGAGTCCCCCTACGAGCAGTACTTC. This translates into CASRHRESPYEQYF.

The rearrangement joins TRBV19 to TRBJ2-2; D remains ambiguous. V gave up 3 bases and J gave up 2 bases, with 10 bases separating them. This CDR3 has 15 amino acids. Germline V gene lookup returns CDR1 LNHDA and CDR2 SQIVND (reference sequence). In DNA form, the CDR3 reads TGTGCCAGTAGTATCATAAGCGACAACACCGGGGAGCTGTTTTTT. This encodes CASSIISDNTGELFF. The full variable domain, rest sourced from reference TRBV19 and TRBJ2-2, is DGGITQSPKYLFRKEGQNVTLSCEQNLNHDAMYWYRQDPGQGLRLIYYSQIVNDFQKGDIAEGYSVSREKKESFPLTVTSAQKNPTAFYLCASSIISDNTGELFFGEGSRLTVL.

This clone was recorded a few times. The V gene is TRBV27, the J gene TRBJ1-1; a weak D match, TRBD1 (6 bases). This CDR3 is 14 amino acids long. The germline V gene encodes CDR1 MNHEY and CDR2 SMNVEV (reference sequence). V was shortened by 2 bases and J by 4 bases, with 11 bases between the two germline ends. Here the CDR3 DNA reads TGTGCCAGCAGTTTAAAACAGGGTAGCACTGAAGCTTTCTTT. Translated, it gives CASSLKQGSTEAFF.

This chain links TRBV9 with TRBJ2-7; 7 bases are a match to TRBD2. V was clipped by 3 bases and J by 2 bases; unmatched bases: 14. Germline V gene data show CDR1 as SGDLS and CDR2 as YYNGEE. CDR3 size: 17 residues. CDR3 loop: CASSGNVGSGTTYEQYF. The CDR3 region has the DNA TGTGCCAGCAGCGGGAACGTTGGGAGCGGGACGACCTACGAGCAGTACTTC.

The rearrangement uses TRBV7-8 and TRBJ1-5; 7 nucleotides align to TRBD1. This CDR3 spans 15 amino acids. V shed 7 bases, J shed 7 bases, and the junction held 13 bases outside the gene matches. In germline, CDR1 is SGHVS, CDR2 FQNEAQ. DNA of the CDR3: TGTGCCAGCACCCGACTCAGGGGGGAATCGCAGCCCCAGCATTTT. The encoded protein is CASTRLRGESQPQHF.

The chain uses TRBV4-1 and TRBJ2-5; D call uncertain. Looked up from germline, CDR1 is MGHRA and CDR2 is YSYEKL. The CDR3 is made up of 14 amino acids. Trimming pared 3 bases from V and 0 bases from J, leaving 8 bases between. The CDR3 sequence: CASSHLRDQETQYF. In DNA, the CDR3 is TGCGCCAGCAGCCATTTGCGAGACCAAGAGACCCAGTACTTC.

This chain uses TRBV27 with TRBJ2-2; D is unresolved. The germline V gene has CDR1 MNHEY and CDR2 SMNVEV (reference sequence). Trimming pared 3 bases from V and 6 bases from J, leaving 5 bases between. The CDR3 extends over 12 amino acids. For the CDR3, the DNA is TGTGCCAGCAGTTTGGTGTCCGGGGAGCTGTTTTTT. Protein product: CASSLVSGELFF.

The rearrangement joins TRBV19 to TRBJ2-3; TRBD1 is a possible D gene (6 bases). Germline CDR1 reads LNHDA; CDR2 reads SQIVND (reference sequence). Trimming stripped 3 bases from V and 5 bases from J, with 9 bases between. This CDR3 has 13 residues. Here the CDR3 reads CASSIKGGDTQYF. In nucleotides, the CDR3 is TGTGCCAGTAGTATTAAAGGGGGAGATACGCAGTATTTT.